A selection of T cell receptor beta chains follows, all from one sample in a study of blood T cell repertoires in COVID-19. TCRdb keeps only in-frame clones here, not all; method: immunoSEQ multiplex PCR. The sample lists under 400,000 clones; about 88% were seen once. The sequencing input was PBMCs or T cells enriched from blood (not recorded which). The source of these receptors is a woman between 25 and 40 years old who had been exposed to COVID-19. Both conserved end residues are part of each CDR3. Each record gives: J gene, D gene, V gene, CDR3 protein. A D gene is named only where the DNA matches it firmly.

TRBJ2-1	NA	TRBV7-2	CASSTGGNEQFF
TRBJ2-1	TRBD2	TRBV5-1	CASSLELAGERFF
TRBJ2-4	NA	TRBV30	CAWSVGRNIQYF
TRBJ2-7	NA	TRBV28	CASSSATPHSYEQYF
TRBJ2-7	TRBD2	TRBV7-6	CASSPQGAGGPHEQYF
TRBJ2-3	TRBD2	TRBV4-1	CASSQGLLMTSGITDTQYF
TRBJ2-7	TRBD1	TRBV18	CASSPGQGTYEQYF
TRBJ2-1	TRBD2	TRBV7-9	CASNLAGVPYNEQFF
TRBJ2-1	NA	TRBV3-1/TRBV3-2	CASSQARAGVADNEQFF
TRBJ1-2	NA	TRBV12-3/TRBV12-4	CASSRREGGYTF
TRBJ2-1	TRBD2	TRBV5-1	CASSLRGTSGAFNEQFF
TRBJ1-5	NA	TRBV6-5	CASSYSGVQPQHF
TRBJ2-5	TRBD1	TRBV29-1	CSVDLGQGALTQYF
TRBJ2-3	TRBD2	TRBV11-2	CASSPRGLAGGSDTQYF
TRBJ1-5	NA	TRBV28	CASSLWGSLRNQPQHF
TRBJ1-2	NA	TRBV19	CATRGMAGNSGYTF
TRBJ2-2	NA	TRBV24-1	CATHSGDTYTGELFF
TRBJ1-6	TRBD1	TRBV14	CASSHLGTENSPLHF
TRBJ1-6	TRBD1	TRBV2	CASTPGDRASSYNSPLHF
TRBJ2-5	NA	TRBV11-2	CASSLDTDASNETQYF
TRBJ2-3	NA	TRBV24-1	CATSRMGPTDTQYF